These 32 T cell receptor beta chains originate from one sample sequenced in a study of blood T cell repertoires in COVID-19. The protocol was immunoSEQ multiplex PCR, while the TCRdb copy is restricted to in-frame clones and leaves out a portion. Seen here are about 330,000 clones, roughly 86% observed once, and the top ten hold 5.3%. Sequenced input: PBMCs or T cells enriched from blood (not recorded which). Receptor source: a woman aged 25 to 39 who had recovered from COVID-19.

This sequence joins TRBV5-4 and TRBJ2-1; 7 nucleotides line up with TRBD1. CDR3 size: 14 residues. Germline V gene lookup returns CDR1 SGHNT and CDR2 YYREEE (reference sequence). After removal of 3 bases from V and 4 bases from J, the junction contained 4 bases not matched to a gene. This chain's CDR3 is CASSYGDSYNEQFF. The DNA for the CDR3 is TGTGCCAGCAGCTACGGGGACAGTTACAATGAGCAGTTCTTC.

The chain employs TRBV11-2 and TRBJ2-7; a possible D gene is TRBD1 (6 bases). The CDR3 length is 16 residues. V lost 5 bases and J lost 3, with 20 bases in between. CDR1 is SGHAT, CDR2 FQNNGV, per germline. CDR3 residues: CASSATTGTRFYEQYF. CDR3 sequence (DNA): TGTGCCAGCAGCGCGACCACCGGGACAAGATTCTACGAGCAGTACTTC.

The J gene is TRBJ2-7, the V gene TRBV6-5, with D possibly being TRBD1 (6 bases). Per germline, CDR1 MNHEY and CDR2 SVGAGI. The CDR3 covers 14 residues. V was clipped by 2 bases and J by 4 bases, with 12 bases between them. CDR3 sequence: CASSYKPDSYEQYF. CDR3 DNA sequence: TGTGCCAGCAGTTACAAACCGGACAGTTACGAGCAGTACTTC.

The genes are TRBV9 and TRBJ1-6; 7 nucleotides line up with TRBD1. The trim removed 3 bases at V and 4 bases at J, leaving 13 bases unmatched. Germline-derived CDR1 and CDR2 are SGDLS and YYNGEE. The CDR3 has 18 amino acids. CDR3 loop: CASSATLTGTEYNSPLHF. CDR3 nucleotides: TGTGCCAGCAGCGCTACGCTTACCGGGACAGAGTATAATTCACCCCTCCACTTT.

In this sample, this clone turned up once. The chain recombines TRBV3-1 (or the pseudogene TRBV3-2) with TRBJ1-2; TRBD1 is a possible D gene (6 bases). The V gene's germline CDR1 is LGHDT and CDR2 YNNKEL (reference sequence). The V end was cut by 3 bases, the J end by 4 bases, with 15 bases between. The CDR3 loop spans 15 amino acids. CDR3 in amino acids: CASSQRPTGGYGYTF. The CDR3 nucleotides read TGTGCCAGCAGCCAGAGACCGACAGGTGGCTATGGCTACACCTTC.

This clone appeared once. The chain joins TRBV7-8 to TRBJ2-7, with D possibly being TRBD1 (6 bases). CDR1 and CDR2 (germline): SGHVS, FQNEAQ. The CDR3 has 14 residues. Trimming cost V 6 bases and J 3 bases, with 15 bases left between them. The CDR3 region has the DNA TGTGCCAGCAGTCTGGACCGACAGGTCTACGAGCAGTACTTC. It codes for CASSLDRQVYEQYF. Supplemented by reference TRBV7-8 and TRBJ2-7, the full variable domain reads GAGVSQSPRYKVAKRGQDVALRCDPISGHVSLFWYQQALGQGPEFLTYFQNEAQLDKSGLPSDRFFAERPEGSVSTLKIQRTQQEDSAVYLCASSLDRQVYEQYFGPGTRLTVT.

This clone has just one count. The chain links TRBV2 to TRBJ1-2; D may be TRBD1 (5 bases). Trimming removed 6 bases at V and 8 bases at J, with 16 bases between. The CDR3 length is 13 residues. Germline V gene data show CDR1 as SNHLY and CDR2 as FYNNEI. CDR3 in amino acids: CASRKTAGMGYTF. In DNA form, the CDR3 reads TGTGCCAGCAGAAAGACAGCGGGGATGGGCTACACCTTC.

This chain links TRBV6-6 with TRBJ1-2, with D maybe TRBD1 (5 bases). Germline-derived CDR1 and CDR2 are MNHNY and SVGAGI (reference sequence). V lost 2 bases and J 8 bases, leaving 18 bases between the germline ends. The CDR3 sequence is 15 residues long. The CDR3 nucleotides are TGTGCCAGCAGTTACGCCGACACTCAGGGCCCGGGCTACACCTTC. It yields the protein CASSYADTQGPGYTF.

In DNA form, the CDR3 reads TGTGCCAGCAGCCAAACCTCGGGACAGGGTGGGACTGAAGCTTTCTTT. This translates into CASSQTSGQGGTEAFF. V and J are TRBV9 and TRBJ1-1, with 9 bases fitting TRBD1. V lost 4 bases, J lost 5 bases, and 12 bases stayed unmatched. The CDR3 sequence is 16 residues long. Germline V lookup: CDR1 SGDLS, CDR2 YYNGEE.

This sequence joins TRBV5-4 and TRBJ1-1, with a weak D call TRBD1 (6 bases). The CDR3 contains 14 residues. Germline V gene lookup returns CDR1 SGHNT and CDR2 YYREEE (reference sequence). Trimming took off 6 bases at V and 0 bases at J, with 12 bases between the two ends. The DNA of the CDR3 is TGTGCCAGCAATCCTCAGGGGATGAACACTGAAGCTTTCTTT. It is translated as CASNPQGMNTEAFF.

The chain has TRBV2 and TRBJ1-4; D is undetermined. Trimming cost V 6 bases and J 8 bases, with 16 bases left between them. Germline V lookup: CDR1 SNHLY, CDR2 FYNNEI. The CDR3 totals 14 residues. DNA for the CDR3: TGTGCCAGCAGGCTTGGGCCAAATTCGGAAAAACTGTTTTTT. This translates into CASRLGPNSEKLFF.

The chain recombines TRBV4-1 with TRBJ1-2; the D gene is possibly TRBD1 (5 bases). Germline CDR1 is MGHRA and CDR2 is YSYEKL. The length of the CDR3 is 15 residues. The V end lost 3 bases, the J end lost 5 bases, and 16 bases lay between the germline ends. The CDR3 coding sequence is TGCGCCAGCAGCCACCCAGCCGGGACTGAATATGGCTACACCTTC. Translating gives CASSHPAGTEYGYTF.

The chain uses TRBV7-9 and TRBJ1-2; possibly TRBD1 for D (6 bases). V shed 8 bases and J shed 4 bases, with 17 bases lying between them. The CDR3 is 14 amino acids. Germline assignment: CDR1 SEHNR and CDR2 FQNEAQ (reference sequence). The CDR3, as DNA: TGTGCCAGCCGGCCAGGGGAATATTTCTATGGCTACACCTTC. Protein sequence: CASRPGEYFYGYTF.

This chain joins TRBV6-2 or TRBV6-3 and TRBJ2-1; D not resolved. There are 11 residues in the CDR3. Trimming took off 2 bases at V and 8 bases at J, with 4 bases between the two ends. Germline CDR1 is MNHEY and CDR2 is SVGEGT. The CDR3 DNA follows: TGTGCCAGCAGTTACCGGGATGAGCAGTTCTTC. Translated, it gives CASSYRDEQFF.

As for this clone: Other DNA sequences in the sample encode the same CDR3. CDR3 sequence (DNA): TGCGCCAGCAGCTTACAGGGGGCTGGCGAGACCCAGTACTTC. Translation: CASSLQGAGETQYF. J is TRBJ2-5 and V is TRBV5-1; the match to TRBD1 covers 9 bases. This CDR3 spans 14 amino acids. Germline values: CDR1 SGHRS, CDR2 YFSETQ. The V segment lost 2 bases and the J segment 5 bases; nucleotides outside the gene matches: 4.

This chain connects TRBV5-1 to TRBJ2-2; 9 bases are shared with TRBD2. The junction had 11 bases not matched to a gene; V was cut back by 3 bases and J by 2 bases. The CDR3 runs 18 residues. In germline, CDR1 is SGHRS, CDR2 YFSETQ. CDR3 sequence: CASSSKSQRGANTGELFF. Here the CDR3 DNA reads TGCGCCAGCAGCTCCAAATCCCAGCGGGGGGCTAACACCGGGGAGCTGTTTTTT.

The chain uses TRBV7-9 and TRBJ1-1; D perhaps matches TRBD1 (5 bases). The CDR3 is 13 amino acids. Trimming cost V 9 bases and J 7 bases, with 18 bases left between them. CDR1 and CDR2 (germline): SEHNR, FQNEAQ (reference sequence). CDR3 nucleotide sequence: TGTGCCAGTCAATCAGGGCTAGAAGGTGAAGCTTTCTTT. Translated, it gives CASQSGLEGEAFF.

The table lists this clone with a few counts. V gene TRBV27 combines with J gene TRBJ2-2, with TRBD1 matching over 7 bases. The CDR3 extends over 19 amino acids. Germline trimming cut 0 bases from V and 6 bases from J; bases unmatched to any gene: 16. From germline, CDR1 is MNHEY and CDR2 SMNVEV (reference sequence). CDR3 coding DNA: TGTGCCAGCAGTTTATCTCGGTGGCAGGGGGAGTTGTTTTCCGGGGAGCTGTTTTTT. This translates into CASSLSRWQGELFSGELFF.

The chain carries TRBV7-8 and TRBJ1-6, with D possibly TRBD1 on 5 matching bases. V was shortened by 6 bases and J by 8 bases, with 11 bases between the two germline ends. This CDR3 comprises 13 residues. CDR1 is SGHVS, CDR2 FQNEAQ, per germline. CDR3 loop: CASRSSRDSPLHF. The CDR3 DNA reads TGTGCCAGCAGGTCCTCCAGGGATTCACCCCTCCACTTT.

The chain carries TRBV6-6 and TRBJ1-4; D might be TRBD1 (5 bases). Per germline, CDR1 MNHNY and CDR2 SVGAGI (reference sequence). There are 15 residues in the CDR3. V shed 3 bases and J shed 4 bases, with 12 bases lying between them. CDR3 in DNA: TGTGCCAGCAGTTATCAGGGCAGATATAATGAAAAACTGTTTTTT. Its protein is CASSYQGRYNEKLFF.

This sequence joins TRBV7-8 and TRBJ2-1, with a possible D match to TRBD2 (5 bases). V lost 1 base and J 0 bases, leaving 13 bases between the germline ends. The CDR3 contains 17 residues. Germline V gene data show CDR1 as SGHVS and CDR2 as FQNEAQ. As DNA, the CDR3 is TGTGCCAGCAGCTTAGGTGGGTTAACTAGCTCCTACAATGAGCAGTTCTTC. As protein: CASSLGGLTSSYNEQFF.

The chain combines TRBV6-6 with TRBJ1-5; TRBD1 aligns across 7 bases. The V and J ends lost 8 bases and 0 bases, in that order; junction bases with no gene match: 13. The CDR3 is 17 residues long. Germline CDR1 MNHNY, CDR2 SVGAGI (reference sequence). This chain's CDR3 is CASRPEPGQNSNQPQHF. CDR3 coding DNA: TGTGCCAGCCGTCCGGAACCGGGACAGAATAGCAATCAGCCCCAGCATTTT.

The genes are TRBV7-9 and TRBJ2-1, with TRBD1 matching 9 bases. The ends lost 5 bases at V and 9 bases at J; junction bases unmatched: 8. This CDR3 spans 14 amino acids. CDR1 and CDR2 from the germline V gene are SEHNR and FQNEAQ (reference sequence). This chain's CDR3 is CASSPRQGEGEQFF. The CDR3 DNA follows: TGTGCCAGCAGCCCGCGACAGGGGGAGGGTGAGCAGTTCTTC.

The chain couples TRBV5-4 to TRBJ2-5; D call uncertain. Germline-derived CDR1 and CDR2 are SGHNT and YYREEE (reference sequence). The CDR3 runs to 13 residues. V lost 0 bases, J lost 2 bases, and 5 bases lay in between. DNA for the CDR3: TGTGCCAGCAGCTTGGCGGTGCAAGAGACCCAGTACTTC. Residues: CASSLAVQETQYF.

The chain combines TRBV13 with TRBJ2-3; D perhaps matches TRBD2 (6 bases). Per germline, CDR1 PRHDT and CDR2 FYEKMQ (reference sequence). CDR3 length: 15 amino acids. Trimming removed 5 bases from V and 5 bases from J, with 17 bases in between. The CDR3 reads CASSRGTGREDTQYF. The CDR3 nucleotides are TGTGCCAGCAGCCGGGGCACTGGGCGGGAAGATACGCAGTATTTT.

The rearrangement joins TRBV19 to TRBJ1-1, with 7 bases fitting TRBD1. The germline V gene has CDR1 LNHDA and CDR2 SQIVND (reference sequence). V was pared by 1 base and J by 0 bases, with 8 bases of the junction left unmatched. CDR3 length: 17 residues. CDR3 sequence reads: CASSIGNRGQMNTEAFF. CDR3 nucleotides: TGTGCCAGTAGTATAGGCAATCGGGGACAGATGAACACTGAAGCTTTCTTT.

The gene calls are TRBV24-1 and TRBJ2-3; 15 nucleotides match TRBD2. With 3 bases clipped from V and 9 bases from J, the junction kept 6 bases outside the gene matches. CDR1 is KGHDR, CDR2 SFDVKD, per germline. The CDR3 spans 16 residues. The CDR3, as DNA: TGTGCCACCAGTGATCGGACTAGCGGGGGGGACCTGACGCAGTATTTT. Encoded protein: CATSDRTSGGDLTQYF.

The chain couples TRBV19 to TRBJ1-2; TRBD1 is a possible D gene (6 bases). The CDR3 covers 14 residues. V lost 2 bases and J lost 1, with 8 bases in between. Germline V gene lookup returns CDR1 LNHDA and CDR2 SQIVND (reference sequence). CDR3 nucleotides: TGTGCCAGTAGTATAACAGGGTTTAACTATGGCTACACCTTC. Translated: CASSITGFNYGYTF. The whole variable domain, filled in from reference TRBV19 and TRBJ1-2, reads DGGITQSPKYLFRKEGQNVTLSCEQNLNHDAMYWYRQDPGQGLRLIYYSQIVNDFQKGDIAEGYSVSREKKESFPLTVTSAQKNPTAFYLCASSITGFNYGYTFGSGTRLTVV.

The V call is TRBV19, the J call TRBJ1-6, with D possibly TRBD1 on 6 matching bases. V lost 0 bases to trimming and J lost 10 bases, with 16 bases between them. CDR3 size: 16 residues. Germline-derived CDR1 and CDR2 are LNHDA and SQIVND (reference sequence). CDR3 loop: CASSIDWQGPRSPLHF. The CDR3, as DNA: TGTGCCAGTAGTATAGACTGGCAGGGGCCACGATCACCCCTCCACTTT.

The rearrangement links TRBV6-5 to TRBJ1-4; 10 bases match TRBD1. Trimming cost V 6 bases and J 3 bases; bases outside gene matches: 4. This CDR3 region has 15 residues. Germline CDR1 and CDR2: MNHEY and SVGAGI. Here the CDR3 DNA reads TGTGCCAGCAGCCGCGGACAGGGGGCTAATGAAAAACTGTTTTTT. This encodes CASSRGQGANEKLFF.

This chain links TRBV27 with TRBJ2-1, with D perhaps TRBD2 (6 bases). Trimming pared 8 bases from V and 9 bases from J, leaving 11 bases between. Germline loops: CDR1 MNHEY, CDR2 SMNVEV (reference sequence). The CDR3 has 11 amino acids. The CDR3 here is CASVGGIEQFF. The CDR3 nucleotides read TGTGCCAGCGTTGGGGGGATTGAGCAGTTCTTC.

This chain joins TRBV18 and TRBJ2-3, with 11 bases aligning to TRBD2. CDR1 KGHSH and CDR2 LQKENI come from the germline V gene. The length of the CDR3 is 19 residues. J lost 6 bases, V lost 4 bases, and 18 bases had no gene match. The CDR3 spells CASSRIGRLAGSQSDTQYF. The CDR3 DNA reads as TGTGCCAGCTCACGGATCGGACGACTAGCGGGGTCCCAATCCGATACGCAGTATTTT. Filled out from reference TRBV18 and TRBJ2-3, the complete variable domain reads NAGVMQNPRHLVRRRGQEARLRCSPMKGHSHVYWYRQLPEEGLKFMVYLQKENIIDESGMPKERFSAEFPKEGPSILRIQQVVRGDSAAYFCASSRIGRLAGSQSDTQYFGPGTRLTVL.